Described below is a single T cell receptor (beta chain) sequence and its context. The antigen is unknown. TCRdb ran MiXCR on the 5' RACE reads and lists one entry per CDR3 protein. The data hold about 550,000 distinct CDR3 sequences, with approximately 20% observed a single time. Only healthy Caucasians were included as donors. This record belongs to a study of identical twins. Study results and caveats: Conclusions relied on cross-sectional statistical analysis, not following the same donors. In monozygotic twins, models underestimated the sharing of out-of-frame TCR alpha.

Germline V gene data show CDR1 as KGHDR and CDR2 as SFDVKD. The CDR3 extends over 15 amino acids. Trimming took off 3 bases at V and 0 bases at J, with 8 bases between the two ends. These data also featured in a second study, about yellow fever vaccine responses in identical twins.

Sample: CD4+ T cells sorted from blood. The chain has TRBV24-1 and TRBJ2-1; TRBD1 or TRBD2 may be the D gene (5 bases each). The clonotype originates from a woman between 18 and 30 years old in good health. The CDR3, as DNA: TGTGCCACCAGTGATGGGGGAAGCTCCTACAATGAGCAGTTCTTC. Translating it yields CATSDGGSSYNEQFF.